One and the same sample provided the 12 T cell receptor beta chains below, sequenced in a study of CD4 T cells in relation to SARS-CoV-2 and coronaviruses. CD4+ T cells from unexposed donors were obtained before the COVID-19 pandemic (2011-2018). After about 11 days of culture, CD4+ T cells were isolated. These receptors have no identified antigens. Clones were sequenced by immunoSEQ multiplex PCR, and TCRdb holds only the in-frame ones, with some missing. The sample includes around 26,000 clones, about three quarters seen only once; the top ten take 21%. The sample consisted of CD4+ T cells from PBMCs, cultured in vitro. The receptors stem from a human donor in good health.

In DNA form, the CDR3 reads TGTGCCAGCAGCCAAGATAGATGGGCAGAGTATGGCTACACCTTC. This encodes CASSQDRWAEYGYTF. This sequence joins TRBV3-1 (or the pseudogene TRBV3-2) and TRBJ1-2, with no clear D. This CDR3 has 15 amino acids. Trimming stripped 0 bases from V and 5 bases from J, with 13 bases between. The germline V gene encodes CDR1 LGHDT and CDR2 YNNKEL (reference sequence).

This chain links TRBV7-2 with TRBJ1-3; D remains ambiguous. Trimming left V 5 bases short and J 0 bases short, with 14 bases between. The CDR3 is 16 residues long. Germline lookup yields CDR1 SGHTA and CDR2 FQGNSA. The CDR3 bases are TGTGCCAGCAGCGCGGTTGAGCGGAGCTCTGGAAACACCATATATTTT. Protein sequence: CASSAVERSSGNTIYF.

The V gene is TRBV5-1, the J gene TRBJ1-2; D remains unclear. There are 15 residues in the CDR3. V lost 0 bases and J 3 bases, leaving 12 bases between the germline ends. From germline, CDR1 is SGHRS and CDR2 YFSETQ. The DNA of the CDR3 is TGCGCCAGCAGCTTGGGGAGAGGGAGGGACTATGGCTACACCTTC. Amino acids: CASSLGRGRDYGYTF. Full variable domain (rest looked up from reference TRBV5-1 and TRBJ1-2): KAGVTQTPRYLIKTRGQQVTLSCSPISGHRSVSWYQQTPGQGLQFLFEYFSETQRNKGNFPGRFSGRQFSNSRSEMNVSTLELGDSALYLCASSLGRGRDYGYTFGSGTRLTVV.

V is TRBV18 and J is TRBJ1-5, with 8 bases matching TRBD1. The CDR3 extends over 14 amino acids. Losses at the gene ends were 3 bases for V and 6 bases for J; bases not matched to a gene: 4. Germline V gene lookup returns CDR1 KGHSH and CDR2 LQKENI. The CDR3 DNA reads TGTGCCAGCTCACCGACAGGGGACCCTCAGCCCCAGCATTTT. Translation: CASSPTGDPQPQHF.

This rearrangement joins TRBV5-1 to TRBJ2-1, with TRBD2 identical over 10 bases. The junction had 6 bases not matched to a gene; V was cut back by 4 bases and J by 5 bases. The germline V gene encodes CDR1 SGHRS and CDR2 YFSETQ. There are 15 residues in the CDR3. The DNA of the CDR3 is TGCGCCAGCAGCACCGTAGCGGGGGGTAACAATGAGCAGTTCTTC. This sequence encodes CASSTVAGGNNEQFF.

V and J are TRBV19 and TRBJ2-3, with a tentative D call TRBD2 (5 bases). Trimming took off 1 base at V and 2 bases at J, with 10 bases between the two ends. Germline CDR1 reads LNHDA; CDR2 reads SQIVND (reference sequence). This CDR3 is 15 amino acids long. The CDR3 region is CASSIGGSLTDTQYF. The CDR3 DNA reads as TGTGCCAGTAGTATAGGTGGGAGCCTCACAGATACGCAGTATTTT.

DNA for the CDR3: TGTGCCAGTATTCTCGGTGGAGACAGGGGTAACCAGCCCCAGCATTTT. Its protein product is CASILGGDRGNQPQHF. This chain uses TRBV19 with TRBJ1-5, with 8 nucleotides matching TRBD1. The CDR3 consists of 16 residues. Germline V gives CDR1 LNHDA, CDR2 SQIVND (reference sequence). V was clipped by 7 bases and J by 7 bases; unmatched bases: 15.

The CDR3: CASSFDGDTSTDTQYF. Written as DNA, the CDR3 is TGTGCCAGCAGCTTCGATGGAGACACTAGCACAGATACGCAGTATTTT. The J gene is TRBJ2-3, the V gene TRBV5-5; D is ambiguous. V was cut by 2 bases and J by 0 bases, with 13 bases left in between. This CDR3 has 16 amino acids. Germline V lookup: CDR1 SGHKS, CDR2 YYEKEE (reference sequence).

This clone was picked up one time. The gene calls are TRBV19 and TRBJ2-3; D gene uncertain. Trimming pared 3 bases from V and 1 base from J, leaving 5 bases between. CDR1 is LNHDA, CDR2 SQIVND, per germline (reference sequence). The CDR3 covers 13 residues. CDR3 bases: TGTGCCAGTAGTATCGAACGCACAGATACGCAGTATTTT. Protein sequence: CASSIERTDTQYF.

In this sample, this clone turned up a few times. The rearrangement links TRBV19 to TRBJ1-5; TRBD1 matches at 8 bases. The germline CDR1 and CDR2 sequences are LNHDA and SQIVND (reference sequence). V was pared by 6 bases and J by 7 bases, with 8 bases of the junction left unmatched. This CDR3 is built from 14 residues. Written as DNA, the CDR3 is TGTGCCAGTAGGGGAGGACAGGGTTGGCAGCCCCAGCATTTT. Amino acid sequence: CASRGGQGWQPQHF.

The chain couples TRBV6-2 or TRBV6-3 to TRBJ2-5; D gene unclear. The ends were cut back, 2 bases at V and 4 bases at J, with 5 bases in the middle. Germline V gene data show CDR1 as MNHEY and CDR2 as SVGEGT. The CDR3 covers 12 residues. CDR3 sequence reads: CASSYGRETQYF. In DNA form, the CDR3 reads TGTGCCAGCAGTTACGGCCGAGAGACCCAGTACTTC.

The chain uses TRBV6-5 and TRBJ1-6; 9 bases map to TRBD1. This CDR3 region has 14 residues. Germline V CDR1 and CDR2: MNHEY, SVGAGI. The junction had 6 bases not matched to a gene; V was cut back by 5 bases and J by 10 bases. CDR3 sequence reads: CASSLTGGESPLHF. The CDR3 nucleotides read TGTGCCAGCAGTCTAACAGGGGGCGAGTCACCCCTCCACTTT.